This T cell receptor (beta chain) was recorded in a study of blood T cell repertoires in COVID-19. Whole-study context: Acute and convalescent COVID-19 samples came from the United States, Italy and Spain. Sources were T cells, B-cell-depleted T cells, or PBMCs; the material itself was cDNA or gDNA.

This CDR3 is built from 14 residues. Looked up from germline, CDR1 is SGHRS and CDR2 is YFSETQ. Per the authors' pipeline: By means of reference gene primer amplification, nucleated cell counts were estimated. Using immunoSEQ multiplex PCR, the repertoire was profiled, and TCRdb retains in-frame clones only, with some absent. V, J and clone size are those of that table, while D and trimming were read from the DNA. The top ten hold roughly 0.25% of the sample, which has approximately 670,000 clones, about 87% seen once. Regarding this clone: Sequence at one end of the junction differs from germline and may be a read error.

V gene TRBV5-1 combines with J gene TRBJ2-7, with 11 positions matching TRBD1. The sequenced sample consisted of peripheral blood. This clonotype was sampled from a woman younger than 30 with acute or convalescent COVID-19. The CDR3 bases are TGCGCCAGCAGCTGGACAGGGGGCTCCGACGAGCAGTACTTC. This codes for CASSWTGGSDEQYF.